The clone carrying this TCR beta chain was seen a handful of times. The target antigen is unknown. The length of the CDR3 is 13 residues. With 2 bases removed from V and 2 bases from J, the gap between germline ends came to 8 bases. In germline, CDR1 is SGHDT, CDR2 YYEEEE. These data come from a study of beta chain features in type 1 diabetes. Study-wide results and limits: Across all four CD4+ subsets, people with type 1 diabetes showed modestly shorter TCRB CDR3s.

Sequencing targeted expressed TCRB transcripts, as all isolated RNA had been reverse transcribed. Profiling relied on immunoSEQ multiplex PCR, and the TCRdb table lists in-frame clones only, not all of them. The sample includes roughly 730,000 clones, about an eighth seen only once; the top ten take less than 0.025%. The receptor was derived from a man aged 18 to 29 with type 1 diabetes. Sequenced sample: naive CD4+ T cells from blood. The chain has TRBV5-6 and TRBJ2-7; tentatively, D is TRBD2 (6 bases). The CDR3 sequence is CASSFSGAYEQYF. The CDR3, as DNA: TGTGCCAGCAGCTTCTCGGGGGCCTACGAGCAGTACTTC.